The text below deals with one T cell receptor beta chain. Its specificity is not known. Assay used: immunoSEQ multiplex PCR; TCRdb lists only in-frame clones, some missing. Here the sample spans about 150,000 clones, 92% being singletons. This sample was included in a study of T cell responses to AZD1222 COVID-19 vaccine. Study-level findings and limits: The donor cohort was predominantly white British with a female majority, and clonal diversity may have been underestimated. Spike-specific TCR breadth and depth rose after two AZD1222 doses.

Trimming cost V 0 bases and J 5 bases, with 14 bases left between them. CDR1 is LGHDT and CDR2 is YNNKEL in the germline V gene (reference sequence). The CDR3 is 15 amino acids. This clonotype was obtained from an adult in good health. The sequences come from peripheral blood, collected on day 0 of AZD1222 vaccination. This chain uses TRBV3-1 (or the pseudogene TRBV3-2) with TRBJ2-7, with D tentatively TRBD1 or TRBD2 (6 bases each). CDR3 nucleotide sequence: TGTGCCAGCAGCCAAGAAGGGGGGCCATTCAACGAGCAGTACTTC. Translating it yields CASSQEGGPFNEQYF.